This T cell receptor (beta chain) appears in the sequencing data of a study of Graves' ophthalmopathy and Graves' hyperthyroidism. Study outcomes and limitations: Discrimination between ophthalmopathy and stable hyperthyroidism by a 13-signature model showed 85% to 90% sensitivity and less than 84% specificity.

V lost 2 bases and J 3 bases, leaving 10 bases between the germline ends. Germline V CDR1 and CDR2: MNHEY, SVGAGI. The CDR3 sequence is 14 residues long. As the template, RNA transcripts were used to amplify TCR beta CDR3 regions. Second-round multiplex PCR came after first-round RT-PCR with HTBI primers. TCRdb itself ran the multiplex PCR reads through MiXCR, one entry per CDR3 protein. This sample has some 400,000 distinct CDR3 sequences, with around 17% found just once. Clinical symptoms, serum thyroxine, TRAb, thyroid ultrasound and orbital computed tomography were relied on for diagnosis. The authors used Ficoll-Paque density gradient centrifugation to separate PBMCs. The input was around 9.9 ml of fresh peripheral blood. This clonotype has at least ten counts. Its antigen is currently unknown.

The specimen sequenced was peripheral blood. The V gene is TRBV6-5, the J gene TRBJ2-5; D might be TRBD2 (5 bases). The TCR originated in a woman aged 18-29 years with Graves' ophthalmopathy. The CDR3 DNA is TGTGCCAGCAGTTACGAGTCGCGGGAAGAGACCCAGTACTTC. Residues: CASSYESREETQYF.